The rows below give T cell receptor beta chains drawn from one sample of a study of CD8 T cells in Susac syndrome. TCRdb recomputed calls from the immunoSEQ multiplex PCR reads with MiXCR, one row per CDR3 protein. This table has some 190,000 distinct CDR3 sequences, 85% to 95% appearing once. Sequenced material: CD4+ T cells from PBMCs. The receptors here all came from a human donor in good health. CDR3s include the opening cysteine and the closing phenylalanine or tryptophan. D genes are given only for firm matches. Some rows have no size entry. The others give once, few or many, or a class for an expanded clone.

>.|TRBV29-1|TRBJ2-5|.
CSVTGTQETQYF
TGCAGCGTTACCGGGACCCAGGAGACCCAGTACTTC
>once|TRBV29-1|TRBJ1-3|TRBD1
CSVPRTGGLRSGNTIYF
TGCAGCGTCCCCAGGACAGGGGGCCTGCGCTCTGGAAACACCATATATTTT
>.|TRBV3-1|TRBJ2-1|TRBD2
CASSQGLARNARINEQFF
TGTGCCAGCAGCCAAGGACTAGCGCGGAACGCCCGGATCAATGAGCAGTTCTTC
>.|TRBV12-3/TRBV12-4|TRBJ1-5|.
CASSLPGQSNQPQHF
TGTGCCAGCAGTTTACCCGGGCAGAGCAATCAGCCCCAGCATTTT
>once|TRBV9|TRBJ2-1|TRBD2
CASSVVSGLATPYNEQFF
TGTGCCAGCAGCGTAGTGTCCGGACTAGCGACCCCTTACAATGAGCAGTTCTTC
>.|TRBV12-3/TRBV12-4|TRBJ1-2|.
CASSSNRQGYTF
TGTGCCAGCAGTTCGAACCGGCAGGGCTACACCTTC
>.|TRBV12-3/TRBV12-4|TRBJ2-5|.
CASTTSFETQYF
TGTGCCAGCACTACCTCTTTTGAGACCCAGTACTTC
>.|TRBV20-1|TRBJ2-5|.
CSARDQTQTQYF
TGCAGTGCTAGAGATCAAACCCAGACCCAGTACTTC
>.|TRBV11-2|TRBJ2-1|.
CASSPRVSSYNEQFF
TGTGCCAGCAGCCCACGGGTGAGCTCCTACAATGAGCAGTTCTTC
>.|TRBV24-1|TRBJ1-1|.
CARTHRVLNTEAFF
TGTGCCAGAACTCACAGGGTGTTGAACACTGAAGCTTTCTTT
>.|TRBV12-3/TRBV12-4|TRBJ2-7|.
CASNRDGASYEQYF
TGTGCCAGCAATCGGGACGGAGCCTCCTACGAGCAGTACTTC
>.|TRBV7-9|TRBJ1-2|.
CASSLGGVDGYTF
TGTGCCAGCAGCTTAGGGGGAGTCGATGGCTACACCTTC
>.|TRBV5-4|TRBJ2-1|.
CASAPGGFDNEQFF
TGTGCCAGCGCCCCAGGGGGGTTCGACAATGAGCAGTTCTTC
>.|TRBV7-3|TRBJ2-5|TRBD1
CASSEQGGWETQYF
TGTGCCAGCAGCGAACAGGGGGGCTGGGAGACCCAGTACTTC
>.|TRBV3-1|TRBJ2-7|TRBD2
CASSPRTSRDEQYF
TGTGCCAGCAGCCCCAGGACTAGCCGCGACGAGCAGTACTTC
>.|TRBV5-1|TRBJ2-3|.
CASSLRPTRTRTDTQYF
TGCGCCAGCAGCTTGAGACCAACACGGACCCGAACAGATACGCAGTATTTT
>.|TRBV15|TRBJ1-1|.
CATSLTRQFEAFF
TGTGCCACCAGCTTAACTCGACAGTTCGAAGCTTTCTTT
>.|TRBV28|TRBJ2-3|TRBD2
CASSWGLAGATDTQYF
TGTGCCAGCAGTTGGGGACTAGCGGGAGCCACAGATACGCAGTATTTT
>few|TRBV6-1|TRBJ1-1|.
CASSEAENTEAFF
TGTGCCAGCAGTGAAGCAGAGAACACTGAAGCTTTCTTT
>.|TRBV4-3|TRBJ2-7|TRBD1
CASSQWGQTYEQYF
TGCGCCAGCAGCCAATGGGGACAGACCTACGAGCAGTACTTC
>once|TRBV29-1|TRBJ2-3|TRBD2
CSVDRSASGSSTDTQYF
TGCAGCGTTGATAGGTCGGCTAGCGGGAGCAGCACAGATACGCAGTATTTT
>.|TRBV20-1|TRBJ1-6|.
CSARIRGYNSPLHF
TGCAGTGCTAGGATCAGGGGTTATAATTCACCCCTCCACTTT
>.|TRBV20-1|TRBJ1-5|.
CSAQRAGSGNQPQHF
TGCAGTGCCCAGAGGGCGGGAAGTGGCAATCAGCCCCAGCATTTT
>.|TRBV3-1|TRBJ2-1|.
CASSQDGESEQFF
TGTGCCAGCAGCCAAGATGGAGAGAGTGAGCAGTTCTTC
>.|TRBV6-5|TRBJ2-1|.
CASRRGQGQEQFF
TGTGCCAGCAGGAGAGGGCAGGGCCAGGAGCAGTTCTTC
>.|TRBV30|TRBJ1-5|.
CAWGLTGPQHF
TGTGCCTGGGGCCTCACGGGGCCCCAGCATTTT
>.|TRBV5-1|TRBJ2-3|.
CASSLAPPNGRDTQYF
TGCGCCAGCAGCCTCGCTCCCCCCAACGGTCGAGATACGCAGTATTTT
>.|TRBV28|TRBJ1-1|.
CASTTGSSPGKTEAFF
TGTGCCAGCACCACCGGGAGTTCGCCGGGGAAGACTGAAGCTTTCTTT
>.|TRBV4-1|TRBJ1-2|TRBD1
CASSQTGDYGYTF
TGCGCCAGCAGCCAGACAGGGGATTATGGCTACACCTTC
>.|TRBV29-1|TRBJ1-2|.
CSVSQSYGYTF
TGCAGCGTGAGTCAGTCCTATGGCTACACCTTC
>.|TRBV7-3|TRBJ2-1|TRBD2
CASSLRGLASDEQFF
TGTGCCAGCAGCTTAAGGGGACTAGCGTCCGATGAGCAGTTCTTC
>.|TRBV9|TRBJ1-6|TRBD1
CASSPPTGYVSPLHF
TGTGCCAGCAGCCCCCCGACAGGGTATGTGTCACCCCTCCACTTT
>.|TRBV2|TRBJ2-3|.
CASSEALNRYDTQYF
TGTGCCAGCAGTGAAGCCCTCAACCGATATGATACGCAGTATTTT
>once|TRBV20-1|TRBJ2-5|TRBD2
CSARDGLAGDQETQYF
TGCAGTGCTAGAGATGGGCTAGCGGGGGATCAAGAGACCCAGTACTTC
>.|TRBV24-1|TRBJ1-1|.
CATSDSDKSEAFF
TGTGCCACCAGTGATTCCGACAAATCTGAAGCTTTCTTT
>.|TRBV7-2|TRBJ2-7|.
CASSSRTTYEQYF
TGTGCCAGCAGCTCTCGGACGACCTACGAGCAGTACTTC
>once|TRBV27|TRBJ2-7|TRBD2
CASSLGRGTYEQYF
TGTGCCAGCAGTTTGGGGCGGGGGACCTACGAGCAGTACTTC
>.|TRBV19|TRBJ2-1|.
CASSEPKPGRDEQFF
TGTGCCAGTAGTGAGCCGAAACCCGGACGCGATGAGCAGTTCTTC
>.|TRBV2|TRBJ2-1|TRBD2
CASSTTSGSLGEQFF
TGTGCCAGCTCCACGACTAGCGGGAGCCTCGGGGAGCAGTTCTTC
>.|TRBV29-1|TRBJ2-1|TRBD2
CSSVRGAGGHNEQFF
TGCAGCTCGGTGAGGGGAGCGGGAGGCCACAATGAGCAGTTCTTC
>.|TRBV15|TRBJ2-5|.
CATSRRAGVTQETQYF
TGTGCCACCAGCAGAAGAGCGGGCGTTACTCAAGAGACCCAGTACTTC
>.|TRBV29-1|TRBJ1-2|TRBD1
CSVQPGQGGYGYTF
TGCAGCGTCCAGCCGGGACAGGGAGGCTATGGCTACACCTTC